Listed below are T cell receptor beta chains from one sample, sequenced in a study of shared clonotypes between healthy human individuals. Measured with immunoSEQ multiplex PCR; TCRdb has only the in-frame clones, and not every one. The sample shows more than 2 million clones, approximately 96% of them seen only once. The sequencing input was naive CD4+ T cells sorted from blood. The origin of the receptors is a young man in good health. Each CDR3 is given with its conserved first and last residue. D genes are given only for firm matches. A row's size may be missing; if present it is once, few, many or a size class.

>TRBD2|TRBV10-1|.|TRBJ2-1
CASSRSGTTRANEQFF
TGCGCCAGCAGTAGATCCGGGACTACTAGGGCCAATGAGCAGTTCTTC
>.|TRBV30|.|TRBJ2-3
CAWGQGEDTQYF
TGTGCCTGGGGGCAGGGTGAGGATACGCAGTATTTT
>.|TRBV2|.|TRBJ1-3
CASSEGGTRRSGNTIYF
TGTGCCAGCAGTGAAGGTGGCACAAGAAGGTCTGGAAACACCATATATTTT
>.|TRBV6-1|.|TRBJ2-2
CASSSGVASTGELFF
TGTGCCAGCAGTTCAGGGGTCGCGAGCACCGGGGAGCTGTTTTTT
>TRBD2|TRBV11-3|.|TRBJ2-1
CASSLGTSAGNEQFF
TGTGCCAGCAGCTTAGGGACTAGCGCGGGGAATGAGCAGTTCTTC
>.|TRBV12-5|once|TRBJ2-6
CASGLRYATGANVLTF
TGTGCTAGTGGTTTGCGGTACGCCACTGGGGCCAACGTCCTGACTTTC
>TRBD1|TRBV19|.|TRBJ1-5
CASSIEGSGGGQPQHF
TGTGCCAGTAGTATAGAAGGGTCAGGGGGCGGTCAGCCCCAGCATTTT
>TRBD1|TRBV30|once|TRBJ1-5
CAWSVRSGGSNQPQHF
TGTGCCTGGAGTGTAAGATCAGGGGGCAGCAATCAGCCCCAGCATTTT
>.|TRBV15|.|TRBJ1-1
CATSRGGDTEAFF
TGTGCCACCAGCAGAGGGGGGGACACTGAAGCTTTCTTT
>.|TRBV6-5|.|TRBJ2-7
CASSSGLNYEQYF
TGTGCCAGCAGTTCGGGACTGAACTACGAGCAGTACTTC
>.|TRBV30|.|TRBJ2-5
CAWSVRGGIQETQYF
TGTGCCTGGAGTGTACGGGGCGGGATCCAAGAGACCCAGTACTTC
>TRBD2|TRBV5-4|once|TRBJ2-7
CASSPMGLAGLNEQYF
TGTGCCAGCAGCCCGATGGGACTAGCGGGACTCAACGAGCAGTACTTC
>.|TRBV28|.|TRBJ1-1
CASSRLNTEAFF
TGTGCCAGCAGCCGGCTAAACACTGAAGCTTTCTTT
>.|TRBV5-1|.|TRBJ1-5
CASSLNGAGNQPQHF
TGCGCCAGCAGCTTGAATGGGGCCGGCAATCAGCCCCAGCATTTT
>.|TRBV10-1|once|TRBJ2-1
CASSEAGPSEQFF
TGCGCCAGCAGTGAGGCTGGACCTTCTGAGCAGTTCTTC
>TRBD2|TRBV5-4|.|TRBJ2-3
CASSLSGGADTQYF
TGTGCCAGCAGCTTGTCGGGAGGAGCAGATACGCAGTATTTT
>.|TRBV5-6|.|TRBJ2-1
CASSPDRGYNEQFF
TGTGCCAGCAGCCCCGATCGGGGCTACAATGAGCAGTTCTTC
>.|TRBV4-3|.|TRBJ1-1
CASSQGDGFLSEAFF
TGCGCCAGCAGCCAAGGGGACGGGTTTCTATCTGAAGCTTTCTTT
>.|TRBV29-1|.|TRBJ2-7
CSVQGRGGAYEQYF
TGCAGCGTTCAGGGTAGGGGCGGAGCCTACGAGCAGTACTTC
>TRBD1|TRBV28|.|TRBJ2-7
CASSLSRTGDSSYEQYF
TGTGCCAGCAGTTTATCCAGGACAGGGGATAGTAGTTACGAGCAGTACTTC
>.|TRBV5-1|once|TRBJ1-6
CASSLGTDSSYNSPLHF
TGCGCCAGCAGCTTGGGGACTGATAGCTCCTATAATTCACCCCTCCACTTT
>TRBD1|TRBV28|.|TRBJ1-6
CASSPRGDNSPLHF
TGTGCCAGCAGTCCCAGGGGGGATAATTCACCCCTCCACTTT
>TRBD1|TRBV5-4|.|TRBJ2-1
CASSPVMTGSKNEQFF
TGTGCCAGCAGCCCTGTCATGACAGGGTCGAAAAATGAGCAGTTCTTC
>.|TRBV10-3|.|TRBJ2-5
CAISEMGTLSRETQYF
TGTGCCATCAGTGAGATGGGGACCCTCTCCCGAGAGACCCAGTACTTC
>TRBD1|TRBV10-3|.|TRBJ1-5
CAISEGTGTGQPQHF
TGTGCCATCAGTGAGGGGACAGGGACAGGTCAGCCCCAGCATTTT
>TRBD2|TRBV10-1|.|TRBJ2-2
CASSAREAGELFF
TGCGCCAGCAGTGCGCGGGAGGCCGGGGAGCTGTTTTTT
>.|TRBV10-1|.|TRBJ2-2
CASSIRPEAAGELFF
TGCGCCAGCAGTATCAGACCCGAAGCAGCCGGGGAGCTGTTTTTT
>TRBD1|TRBV10-1|few|TRBJ1-6
CATRTGTSYNSPLHF
TGCGCCACCCGGACAGGGACCAGTTATAATTCACCCCTCCACTTT
>.|TRBV7-9|.|TRBJ1-3
CASSLDRSLGNTIYF
TGTGCCAGCAGCTTAGATCGGTCCCTAGGAAACACCATATATTTT
>TRBD2|TRBV18|.|TRBJ2-7
CASSLRLAEFYEQYF
TGTGCCAGCTCACTCAGACTAGCGGAATTCTACGAGCAGTACTTC
>TRBD2|TRBV4-3|.|TRBJ2-7
CASSHGYREGSYEQYF
TGCGCCAGCAGCCATGGGTACCGGGAGGGCTCCTACGAGCAGTACTTC
>.|TRBV18|once|TRBJ2-3
CASSLTNKDTQYF
TGTGCCAGCTCTCTGACAAATAAAGATACGCAGTATTTT
>.|TRBV7-9|.|TRBJ2-7
CASSSLGEQYF
TGTGCCAGCAGCTCCCTGGGGGAGCAGTACTTC
>TRBD1|TRBV6-1|.|TRBJ1-2
CASSRQGHRDYGYTF
TGTGCCAGCAGCCGACAGGGACACAGAGACTATGGCTACACCTTC
>.|TRBV6-5|.|TRBJ1-4
CASSLLGNEKLFF
TGTGCCAGCAGTCTACTTGGGAATGAAAAACTGTTTTTT
>TRBD2|TRBV4-3|.|TRBJ2-5
CASSQDLAGGPGQETQYF
TGCGCCAGCAGCCAAGATTTAGCGGGAGGGCCGGGCCAAGAGACCCAGTACTTC
>TRBD1|TRBV18|.|TRBJ1-2
CASSLGRGTNYGYTF
TGTGCCAGCTCACTTGGCAGGGGGACTAACTATGGCTACACCTTC
>.|TRBV5-6|.|TRBJ2-7
CASSSPWGQSYEQYF
TGTGCCAGCTCCTCTCCCTGGGGGCAATCCTACGAGCAGTACTTC
>.|TRBV27|.|TRBJ2-1
CASSPGTLSYNEQFF
TGTGCCAGCAGCCCGGGAACACTCTCCTACAATGAGCAGTTCTTC
>.|TRBV5-1|.|TRBJ2-3
CASSPLGATDTQYF
TGCGCCAGCAGCCCACTCGGCGCCACAGATACGCAGTATTTT
>.|TRBV11-2|.|TRBJ2-7
CASSLRFNEQYF
TGTGCCAGCAGCTTAAGATTCAACGAGCAGTACTTC
>.|TRBV10-3|.|TRBJ2-5
CAISDITGGGKETQYF
TGTGCCATCAGTGATATAACGGGGGGCGGGAAAGAGACCCAGTACTTC
>.|TRBV27|.|TRBJ2-4
CASSLTQVNIQYF
TGTGCCAGCAGTTTAACCCAGGTTAACATTCAGTACTTC
>TRBD2|TRBV7-2|.|TRBJ2-5
CASSPRTSGVETQYF
TGTGCCAGCAGCCCTCGGACTAGCGGGGTAGAGACCCAGTACTTC
>TRBD1|TRBV29-1|.|TRBJ2-7
CSVGQGADEQYF
TGCAGCGTTGGGCAGGGGGCCGACGAGCAGTACTTC
>TRBD1|TRBV2|.|TRBJ2-7
CASSALGTGRVVQYF
TGTGCCAGCAGTGCCCTCGGGACAGGGCGCGTGGTGCAGTACTTC
>.|TRBV5-4|.|TRBJ2-2
CASTRKGGAKSGELFF
TGTGCCAGCACTCGAAAGGGGGGCGCTAAATCCGGGGAGCTGTTTTTT
>.|TRBV9|.|TRBJ1-5
CASSPWEGNQPQHF
TGTGCCAGCAGCCCCTGGGAAGGCAATCAGCCCCAGCATTTT